What follows are 4 T cell receptor beta chains derived from one specimen sequenced in a study of cytomegalovirus exposure and HLA in healthy donors (dated by TCRdb to 2016 to 2017). Library creation used the immunoSEQ multiplex PCR assay. TCRdb retrieved this table from immuneACCESS and kept in-frame rearrangements only. Not all clones are present; in checked studies, unresolved V genes account for under half, and no reason is known for the remainder. Present in this sample are 150,000 to 200,000 clones, 85% of which were seen just once. The ten largest clonotypes hold about 15% of the sample. The sequencing sample was made of PBMCs. The source of these receptors is a man aged 18 to 29 in good health and CMV-seropositive.

The gene calls are TRBV28 and TRBJ2-6, with D hard to call. Trimming left V 2 bases short and J 2 bases short, with 10 bases between. CDR1 and CDR2 (germline): MDHEN, SYDVKM. This CDR3 contains 16 residues. DNA for the CDR3: TGTGCCAGCAGTTTAATCACGGGTACTGGGGCCAACGTCCTGACTTTC. Encoded protein: CASSLITGTGANVLTF.

This clone was seen a few times. The CDR3 loop reads CASSEARERQFF. The CDR3 DNA is TGTGCCAGCAGTGAAGCAAGAGAGCGGCAGTTCTTC. V usage is TRBV6-1 and J usage is TRBJ2-1; no clear D. CDR3 length: 12 amino acids. The germline CDR1 and CDR2 sequences are MNHNS and SASEGT. The V and J ends lost 0 bases and 12 bases respectively, with 9 bases between them.

The gene calls are TRBV10-2 and TRBJ1-1, with 7 bases identical to TRBD1. Germline-derived CDR1 and CDR2 are WSHSY and SAAADI. After removal of 6 bases from V and 1 base from J, the junction contained 2 bases not matched to a gene. The CDR3 runs 13 residues. This chain's CDR3 is CASRGTENTEAFF. The CDR3 bases are TGCGCCAGCAGGGGGACAGAGAACACTGAAGCTTTCTTT.

For the CDR3, the DNA is TGTGCCAGCAGTTTTGTCAGCCAAGAGACCCAGTACTTC. This codes for CASSFVSQETQYF. The rearrangement joins TRBV27 to TRBJ2-5, with D hard to call. Trimming left V 3 bases short and J 1 base short, with 6 bases between. Germline V CDR1 and CDR2: MNHEY, SMNVEV (reference sequence). This CDR3 has 13 residues.